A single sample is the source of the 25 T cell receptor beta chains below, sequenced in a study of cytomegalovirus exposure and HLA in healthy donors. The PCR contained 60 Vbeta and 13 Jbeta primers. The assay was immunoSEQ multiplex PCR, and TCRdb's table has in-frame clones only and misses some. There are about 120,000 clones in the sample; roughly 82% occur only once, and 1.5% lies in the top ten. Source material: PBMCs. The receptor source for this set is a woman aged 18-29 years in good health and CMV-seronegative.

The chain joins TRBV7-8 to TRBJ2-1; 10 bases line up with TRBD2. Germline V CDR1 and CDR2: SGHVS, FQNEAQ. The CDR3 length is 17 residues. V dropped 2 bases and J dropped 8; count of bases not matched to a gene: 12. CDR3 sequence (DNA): TGTGCCAGCAGCTTACGAAGCGGGAGGGCCATTTCGGATGAGCAGTTCTTC. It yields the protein CASSLRSGRAISDEQFF.

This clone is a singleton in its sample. The CDR3, as DNA: TGCAGCGGCCTACAGGGGGCCGAGACCCAGTACTTC. Its protein product is CSGLQGAETQYF. This rearrangement joins TRBV29-1 to TRBJ2-5, with 9 nucleotides matching TRBD1. The CDR3 totals 12 residues. V trimming: 7 bases; J trimming: 5 bases; junction bases outside the gene matches: 5. The germline V gene encodes CDR1 SQVTM and CDR2 ANQGSEA.

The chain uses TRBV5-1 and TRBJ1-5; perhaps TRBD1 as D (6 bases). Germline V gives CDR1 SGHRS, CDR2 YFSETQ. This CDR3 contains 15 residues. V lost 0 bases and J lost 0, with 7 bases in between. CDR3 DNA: TGCGCCAGCAGCTTGGGGACAGATAGCAATCAGCCCCAGCATTTT. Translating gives CASSLGTDSNQPQHF. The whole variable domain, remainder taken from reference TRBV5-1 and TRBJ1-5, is KAGVTQTPRYLIKTRGQQVTLSCSPISGHRSVSWYQQTPGQGLQFLFEYFSETQRNKGNFPGRFSGRQFSNSRSEMNVSTLELGDSALYLCASSLGTDSNQPQHFGDGTRLSIL.

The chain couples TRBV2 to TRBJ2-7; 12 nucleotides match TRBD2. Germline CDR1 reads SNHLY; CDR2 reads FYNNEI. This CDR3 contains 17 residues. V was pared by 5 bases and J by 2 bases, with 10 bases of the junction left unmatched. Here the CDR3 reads CASSPASGRAEAYEQYF. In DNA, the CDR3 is TGTGCCAGCAGTCCGGCTAGCGGGAGGGCGGAAGCCTACGAGCAGTACTTC.

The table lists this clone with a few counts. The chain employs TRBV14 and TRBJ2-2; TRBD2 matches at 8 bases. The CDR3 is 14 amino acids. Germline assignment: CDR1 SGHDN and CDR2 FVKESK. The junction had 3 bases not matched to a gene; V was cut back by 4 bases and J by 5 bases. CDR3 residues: CASSRLASTGELFF. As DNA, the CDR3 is TGTGCCAGCAGCCGACTAGCGTCGACCGGGGAGCTGTTTTTT.

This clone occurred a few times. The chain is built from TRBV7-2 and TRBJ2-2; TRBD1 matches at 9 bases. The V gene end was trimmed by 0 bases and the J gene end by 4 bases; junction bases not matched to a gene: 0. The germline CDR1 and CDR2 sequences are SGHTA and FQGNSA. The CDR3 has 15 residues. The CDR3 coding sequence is TGTGCCAGCAGCTTAGCGACAGGGGGCACCGGGGAGCTGTTTTTT. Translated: CASSLATGGTGELFF.

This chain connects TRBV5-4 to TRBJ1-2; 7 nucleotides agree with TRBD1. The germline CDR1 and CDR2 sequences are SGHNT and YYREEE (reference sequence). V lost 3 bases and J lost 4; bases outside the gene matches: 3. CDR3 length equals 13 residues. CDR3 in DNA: TGTGCCAGCAGCTCGACAGGGACCTATGGCTACACCTTC. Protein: CASSSTGTYGYTF.

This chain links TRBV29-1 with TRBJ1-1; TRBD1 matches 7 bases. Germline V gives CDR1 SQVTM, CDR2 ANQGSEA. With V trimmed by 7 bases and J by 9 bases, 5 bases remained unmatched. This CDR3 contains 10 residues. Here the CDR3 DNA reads TGCAGCGGATCGGACAGGAAAGCTTTCTTT. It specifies CSGSDRKAFF.

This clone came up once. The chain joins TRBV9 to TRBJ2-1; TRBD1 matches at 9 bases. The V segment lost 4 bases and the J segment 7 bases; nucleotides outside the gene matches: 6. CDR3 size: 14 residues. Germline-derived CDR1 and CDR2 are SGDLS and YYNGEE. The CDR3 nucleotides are TGTGCCAGCAGCCCCAGGGACAGGGAGAATGAGCAGTTCTTC. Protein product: CASSPRDRENEQFF. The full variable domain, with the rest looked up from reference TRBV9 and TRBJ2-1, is DSGVTQTPKHLITATGQRVTLRCSPRSGDLSVYWYQQSLDQGLQFLIQYYNGEERAKGNILERFSAQQFPDLHSELNLSSLELGDSALYFCASSPRDRENEQFFGPGTRLTVL.

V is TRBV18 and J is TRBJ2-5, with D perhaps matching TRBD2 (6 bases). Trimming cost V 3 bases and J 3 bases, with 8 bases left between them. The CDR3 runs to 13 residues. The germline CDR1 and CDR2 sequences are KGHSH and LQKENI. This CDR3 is CASSPSGEETQYF. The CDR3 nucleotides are TGTGCCAGCTCACCTTCGGGGGAAGAGACCCAGTACTTC.

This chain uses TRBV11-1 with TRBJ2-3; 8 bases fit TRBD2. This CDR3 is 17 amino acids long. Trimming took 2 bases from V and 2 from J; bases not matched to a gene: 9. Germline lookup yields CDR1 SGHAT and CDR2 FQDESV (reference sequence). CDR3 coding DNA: TGTGCCAGCAGCTTACTCCTAGGAGCGGGGGCCACAGATACGCAGTATTTT. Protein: CASSLLLGAGATDTQYF.

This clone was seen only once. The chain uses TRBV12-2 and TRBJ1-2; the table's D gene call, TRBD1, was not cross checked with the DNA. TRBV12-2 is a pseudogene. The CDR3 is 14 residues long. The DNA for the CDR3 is TGTGCAAGTCGCCGGGACAGGCCTAACTATGGCTACACCTTC. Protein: CASRRDRPNYGYTF.

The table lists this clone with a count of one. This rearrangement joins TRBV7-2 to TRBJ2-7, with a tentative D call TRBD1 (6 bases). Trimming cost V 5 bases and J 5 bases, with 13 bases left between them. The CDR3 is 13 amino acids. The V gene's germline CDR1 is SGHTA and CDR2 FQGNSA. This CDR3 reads CASSPGVVDEQYF. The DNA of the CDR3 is TGTGCCAGCAGCCCAGGGGTAGTAGACGAGCAGTACTTC.

The CDR3 sequence is CASSHDRGGTGELFF. The CDR3 coding sequence is TGTGCCAGCAGTCACGACAGGGGTGGCACCGGGGAGCTGTTTTTT. The chain recombines TRBV6-5 with TRBJ2-2; 8 bases are a match to TRBD1. V trimming: 5 bases; J trimming: 4 bases; junction bases outside the gene matches: 6. CDR3 length: 15 amino acids. Germline-derived CDR1 and CDR2 are MNHEY and SVGAGI.

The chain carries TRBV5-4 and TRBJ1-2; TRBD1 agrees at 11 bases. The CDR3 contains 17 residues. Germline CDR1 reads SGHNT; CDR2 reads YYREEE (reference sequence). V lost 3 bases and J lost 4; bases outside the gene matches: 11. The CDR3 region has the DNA TGTGCCAGCAGCTCGGGGGGACAGGGGGTTCAGGGCTATGGCTACACCTTC. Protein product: CASSSGGQGVQGYGYTF.

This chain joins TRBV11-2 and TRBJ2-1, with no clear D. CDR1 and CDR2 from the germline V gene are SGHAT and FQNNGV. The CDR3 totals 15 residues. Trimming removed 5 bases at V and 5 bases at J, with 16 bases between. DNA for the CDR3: TGTGCCAGCAGCCCGGCCTGGTTGGCGGACAATGAGCAGTTCTTC. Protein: CASSPAWLADNEQFF.

DNA of the CDR3: TGTGCCAGCAGCTTAGTAATATTACGCGGAGATACGCAGTATTTT. Encoded protein: CASSLVILRGDTQYF. The chain combines TRBV7-8 with TRBJ2-3; D unresolved. The CDR3 is 15 residues long. CDR1 SGHVS and CDR2 FQNEAQ come from the germline V gene. V lost 1 base and J lost 5, with 13 bases in between.

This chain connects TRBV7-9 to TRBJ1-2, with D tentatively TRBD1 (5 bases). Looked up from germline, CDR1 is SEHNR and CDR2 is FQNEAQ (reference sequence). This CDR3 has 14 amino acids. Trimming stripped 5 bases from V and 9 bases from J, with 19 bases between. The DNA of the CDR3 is TGTGCCAGCAGCCCCTATGGGCAGGGAATACGCTACACCTTC. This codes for CASSPYGQGIRYTF.

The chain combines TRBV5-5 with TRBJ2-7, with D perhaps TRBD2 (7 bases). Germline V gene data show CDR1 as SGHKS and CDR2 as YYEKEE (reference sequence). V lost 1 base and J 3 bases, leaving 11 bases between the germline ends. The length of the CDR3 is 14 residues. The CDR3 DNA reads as TGTGCCAGCAGCTTGCGGGGGGCGGTCTACGAGCAGTACTTC. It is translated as CASSLRGAVYEQYF.

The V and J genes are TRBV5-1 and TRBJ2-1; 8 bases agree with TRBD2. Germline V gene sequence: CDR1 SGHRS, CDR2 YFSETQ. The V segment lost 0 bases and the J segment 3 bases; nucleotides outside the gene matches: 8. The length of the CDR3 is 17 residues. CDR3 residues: CASSLVSGGRIYNEQFF. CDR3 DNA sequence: TGCGCCAGCAGCTTGGTAAGCGGCGGGAGGATCTACAATGAGCAGTTCTTC.

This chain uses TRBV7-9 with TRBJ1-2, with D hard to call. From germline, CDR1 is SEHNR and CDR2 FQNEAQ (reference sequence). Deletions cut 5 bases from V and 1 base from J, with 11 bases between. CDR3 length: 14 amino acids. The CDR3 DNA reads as TGTGCCAGCAGCGCGGCCGGGTTTAACTATGGCTACACCTTC. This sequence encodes CASSAAGFNYGYTF. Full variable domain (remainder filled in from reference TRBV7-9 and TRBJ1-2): DTGVSQNPRHKITKRGQNVTFRCDPISEHNRLYWYRQTLGQGPEFLTYFQNEAQLEKSRLLSDRFSAERPKGSFSTLEIQRTEQGDSAMYLCASSAAGFNYGYTFGSGTRLTVV.

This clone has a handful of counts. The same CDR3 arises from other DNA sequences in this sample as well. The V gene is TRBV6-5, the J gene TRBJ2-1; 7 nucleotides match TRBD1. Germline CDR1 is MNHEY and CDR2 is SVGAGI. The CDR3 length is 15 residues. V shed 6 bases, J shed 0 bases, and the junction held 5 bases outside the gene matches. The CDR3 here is CASSPDRSSYNEQFF. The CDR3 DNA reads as TGTGCCAGCAGCCCGGACAGGAGCTCCTACAATGAGCAGTTCTTC.

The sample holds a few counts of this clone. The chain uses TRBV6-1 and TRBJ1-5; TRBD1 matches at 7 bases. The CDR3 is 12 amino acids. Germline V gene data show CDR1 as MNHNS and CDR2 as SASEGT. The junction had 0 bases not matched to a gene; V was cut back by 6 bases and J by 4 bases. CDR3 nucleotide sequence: TGTGCCAGCAGGACAGGGAATCAGCCCCAGCATTTT. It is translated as CASRTGNQPQHF.

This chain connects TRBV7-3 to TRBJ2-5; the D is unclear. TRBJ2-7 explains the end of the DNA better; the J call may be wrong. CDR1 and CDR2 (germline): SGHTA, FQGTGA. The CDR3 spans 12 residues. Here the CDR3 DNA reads TGTGCCAGCAGGGGCCCCGTCTACGAGCAGTACTTC. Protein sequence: CASRGPVYEQYF.

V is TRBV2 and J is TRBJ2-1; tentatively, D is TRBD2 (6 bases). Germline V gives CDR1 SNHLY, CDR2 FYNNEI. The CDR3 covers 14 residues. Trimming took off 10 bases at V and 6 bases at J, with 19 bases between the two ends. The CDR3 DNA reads TGTGCCATATATTCCGGGAGACACCCCAATGAGCAGTTCTTC. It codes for CAIYSGRHPNEQFF.